This T cell receptor beta chain was captured in a study of cytomegalovirus exposure and HLA in healthy donors (dated by TCRdb to 2016 to 2017). Turning to the overall study: In an earlier analysis of about 560 of the donors, 250 to 350 Gb of sequence data and 95 million to 130 million unique TCR beta sequences from 150 million to 200 million T cells were reported. An early release covering some 640 HLA-typed donors comprised approximately 290 gigabases of sequencing data and some 79 million unique TCR sequences. Of the 300 to 500 genotyped donors, roughly 80% were placed in the genetic ancestry cluster associated with self-reported Caucasian donors. The study aimed to test whether signatures of past pathogen exposure could be identified by cataloging public T cell receptors. The T cell repertoires of several hundred subjects were profiled by immunosequencing and related to cytomegalovirus serostatus. In addition to the first cohort of roughly 700 subjects, a separate validation cohort of about 120 different subjects was used. High-throughput TCR immunosequencing, statistical association of individual TCRs with disease status, and machine learning were combined to predict cytomegalovirus infection status. To study patterns of TCR occurrence, a later analysis re-analyzed previously published TCR beta repertoires from around 670 donors and added high-resolution HLA genotyping. In the later analysis, no new phenotypic data were used to find candidate immune exposures; instead, reliance was placed on TCR beta sequences and their occurrence across donors. To decide whether each TCR beta V gene segment behaved as functional or pseudogenic, an earlier analysis of approximately 620 of the donors relied on high-throughput TCR beta sequencing. Alongside the repertoire data, information on donor age, sex, ethnicity and CMV serostatus was compiled. A later genetic analysis took genome-wide SNP genotypes for about 65% of the roughly 670 donors and used that subset as a discovery cohort. Every repertoire in the discovery cohort had been generated on one and the same sequencing platform. Class I and class II HLA loci were covered by the typing at four-digit resolution. The number of donors typed differed by locus, with roughly 620-630 for A, B, C, DRB1 and DQB1, over 500 for DQA1, about 610 for DPA1, and about 450 for DPB1. Roughly 5 DR-DQ haplotypes were handled as single units for association and clustering because linkage in the cohort was strong. Among roughly 400 genotyped donors of the cohort, an average of approximately 240,000 unique TCR beta nucleotide sequences was sequenced per donor, of which 15% to 20% were non-productive. What the study reported, not specific to this receptor: The 87-base-pair reads could not distinguish some IMGT-functional V segments, including TRBV6-2 and TRBV6-3, so those segments were excluded. This cohort had only TCR beta chains sequenced, and the lack of alpha or paired-chain data limited which features could be detected. The earlier analysis of about 600 of the donors excluded some 16 rarely observed V segments, including chromosome 9 orphons, because counts were too low. In a later genetic analysis, fewer N-insertions in productive TCRs were reported among donors in an Asian-associated ancestry cluster than the roughly 700-donor mean. Linkage disequilibrium might explain the correlated functional status among segregating V segments, but an unknown experimental factor could not be excluded. At a false discovery rate of 0.05, a later analysis linked roughly 17,000 TCR beta sequences to specific HLA alleles. In a later analysis, TCR association rates were found to vary across HLA loci, with the most associated TCRs seen for DRB1 alleles and the fewest for HLA-C alleles. Because HLA typing was unavailable for some donors at each locus, only the typed subset was used in association tests. In both the original and validation cohorts, the classifier was reported to diagnose cytomegalovirus status with high specificity and sensitivity. A later analysis reported that several top co-occurrence clusters appeared linked to parvovirus B19, influenza, CMV and Epstein-Barr virus. In a later genetic analysis, a missense DCLRE1C variant was associated with V-gene and J-gene trimming of TCR beta chains, and the association was replicated in an independent cohort. Most TCR sequences were observed very rarely across donors, whereas some public TCRs were present in many individuals. Assigning TCR associations to individual alleles was difficult when HLA alleles, especially DR and DQ, strongly co-occurred. A cluster of highly shared sequence variants was judged likely to be a technical artifact of the sequencing pipeline. According to the authors, the approach could potentially be generalized to other disease states and immunological phenotypes. In an earlier analysis of around 600 of the donors, most TCR beta V segments were observed in productive rearrangements about 87% or about 30% of the time, broadly matching IMGT annotations. Compared with equally common non-associated chains, HLA-associated TCR beta chains in a later analysis were more clonally expanded and had lower generation probabilities. A total of 150 to 200 TCR beta chains were listed by the study as associated with cytomegalovirus. Most CMV-associated TCR beta chains appeared to be HLA-restricted in a later analysis, and the HLA associations seemed to be driven largely by CMV exposure. Immune exposure information for the cohort was limited to CMV serostatus. A further reported finding was that TCR beta sequences accurately predicted the HLA-A and HLA-B alleles for most subjects in the first cohort. Roughly uniform sequencing depth across donors was assumed in presence/absence analyses, although this assumption may not hold. In vitro tests confirmed that three of the cytomegalovirus-associated TCR beta chains recognize cytomegalovirus antigens.

This clone was seen a handful of times. Its antigen has not been determined. No much larger clone is present one base from it, and per-base qualities are unavailable. The cohort consisted of 600 to 700 healthy bone marrow donors. At the time of sampling, all cohort members were nominally healthy, though unrecorded immune exposures were likely present. The donor tested CMV seropositive and was one of the 289 seropositive cohort members. A peripheral blood sample was collected from each donor, and TCR beta sequencing was performed on peripheral blood mononuclear cells. The Qiagen DNeasy Blood Extraction Kit was used to extract genomic DNA from the blood cell samples. Receptors were amplified or captured by the immunoSEQ multiplex PCR assay. For the multiplex PCR, a mixture combining 60 forward primers for TCR Vbeta segments and 13 reverse primers for TCR Jbeta segments was used. A multiplex PCR assay on genomic DNA amplified the CDR3 region of rearranged TCR beta genes. The amplified TCR beta libraries were sequenced on the Illumina HiSeq System as 87-base-pair reads. Turning to the authors' computational methods: A later analysis counted about 76 million unique TCR beta chains across the 650 to 800 repertoires, and some 12 million of these chains were shared by at least two donors. A nearest-neighbor algorithm error-corrected the raw reads and collapsed the reads into unique sequences, merging closely related sequences to remove PCR and sequencing errors. To assign V, D and J gene segments, CDR3 sequences were aligned to IMGT reference sequences. For a sequence to be retained, a match of at least six nucleotides to both a V gene segment and a J gene segment was required. Rearrangements were classified as productive when the CDR3 lacked stop codons and remained in frame with V and J, and all other rearrangements were classified as non-productive. CDR3 was defined by IMGT convention, running from the second conserved V-encoded cysteine to the conserved J-encoded phenylalanine. In an earlier analysis of more than 550 of the donors, sequences lacking an unambiguous match to a single V gene segment were excluded. An earlier analysis of a few hundred of the donors called V segments functional above 56.7% productive rearrangements and segregating when the between-donor standard deviation exceeded 5%. A statistical classification framework was built to diagnose cytomegalovirus status from the catalog of TCR beta chain sequences. In a later analysis, TCR nucleotide sequences were compared against IMGT/GENE-DB human TR gene sequences so that V and J genes could be assigned. The TCRdist pipeline was used in a later analysis to assign CDR3 sequences and most-parsimonious VDJ recombination scenarios. In a later analysis, each TCR beta chain was defined by its CDR3 amino acid sequence together with its V-gene family, and reads lacking a unique V-gene family were excluded. To address suspected cross-contamination and a sequencing artifact, a later analysis removed roughly 640 highly shared, low-generation-probability nucleotide sequences. For each public chain, a later analysis derived a clonal expansion index from normalized ranks of inferred template counts within each repertoire. Generation probabilities in a later analysis came from a VDJ recombination model fitted to out-of-frame rearrangements, and those results were checked against IGoR. A later analysis scored TCR-TCR, TCR-HLA and TCR-CMV co-occurrence with hypergeometric tests, applying a repertoire-size bias correction to TCR pairs. To estimate false discovery rates, a later analysis permuted the HLA or CMV assignments 20 times. A later analysis grouped co-occurring TCRs with DBSCAN, adding TCRdist sequence similarity when clustering within HLA-allele-positive subsets. For co-occurrence clustering, repertoires with fewer than 30,000 or more than 120,000 public chains were excluded, along with roughly five repertoires with anomalous nucleotide sharing. Entries here come from immuneACCESS through TCRdb and include only in-frame sequences with V and J called. Some clones fail to appear in such tables; in the studies checked, an unresolved V gene covers under half of the shortfall, and the cause of the remainder is unknown. That table gives V, J and clone size, and the DNA gave D and trimming. Across this sample there are about 120,000 clones, with roughly 80% seen only once. The biggest ten clones account for 4% of the sample.

The germline V gene provides CDR1 WSHSY and CDR2 SAAADI. V loses 6 bases, J loses 2 bases, and the germline ends lie 12 bases apart. Including the terminal cysteine and phenylalanine, the CDR3 comprises 14 residues. The CDR3 DNA has 42 bases and is translated from base 1. The material sequenced was PBMCs. The receptor comes from a man between 18 and 29 years old in good health and CMV-seropositive. The V and J segments used are TRBV10-2 and TRBJ2-3; the D gene assignment is ambiguous. At the DNA level, the sequence is TGCGCCAGCAGAGAAGAGCGCCTCACAGATACGCAGTATTTT. The encoded protein is CASREERLTDTQYF.